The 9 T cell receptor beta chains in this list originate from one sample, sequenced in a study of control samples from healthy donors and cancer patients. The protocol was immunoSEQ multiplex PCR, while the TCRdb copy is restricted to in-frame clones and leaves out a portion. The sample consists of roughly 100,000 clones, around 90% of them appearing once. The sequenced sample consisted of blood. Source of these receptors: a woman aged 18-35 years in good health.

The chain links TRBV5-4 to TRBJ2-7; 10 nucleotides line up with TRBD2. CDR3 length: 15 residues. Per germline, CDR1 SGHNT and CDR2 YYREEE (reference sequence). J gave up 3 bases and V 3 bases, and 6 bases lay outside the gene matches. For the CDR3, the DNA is TGTGCCAGCAGCTATAGCGGGGGGCCCCTCTACGAGCAGTACTTC. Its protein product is CASSYSGGPLYEQYF.

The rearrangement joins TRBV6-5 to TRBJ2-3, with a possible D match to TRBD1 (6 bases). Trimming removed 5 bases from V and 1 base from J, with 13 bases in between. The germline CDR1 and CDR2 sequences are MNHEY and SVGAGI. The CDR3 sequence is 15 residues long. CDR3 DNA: TGTGCCAGCAGTCCACAGGGTACCGGCACAGATACGCAGTATTTT. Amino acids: CASSPQGTGTDTQYF.

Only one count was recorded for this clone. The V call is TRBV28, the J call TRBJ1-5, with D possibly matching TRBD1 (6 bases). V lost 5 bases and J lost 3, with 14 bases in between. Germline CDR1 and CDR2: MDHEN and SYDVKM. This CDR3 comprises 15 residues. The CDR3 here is CASSAPTGPNQPQHF. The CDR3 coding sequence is TGTGCCAGCAGTGCCCCGACAGGTCCCAATCAGCCCCAGCATTTT.

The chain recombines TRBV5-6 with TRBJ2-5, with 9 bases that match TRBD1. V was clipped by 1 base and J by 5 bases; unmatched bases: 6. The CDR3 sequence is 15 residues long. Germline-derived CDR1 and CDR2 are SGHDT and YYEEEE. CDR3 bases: TGTGCCAGCAGCTTGCCGGGACAGGGCGGGGAGACCCAGTACTTC. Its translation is CASSLPGQGGETQYF.

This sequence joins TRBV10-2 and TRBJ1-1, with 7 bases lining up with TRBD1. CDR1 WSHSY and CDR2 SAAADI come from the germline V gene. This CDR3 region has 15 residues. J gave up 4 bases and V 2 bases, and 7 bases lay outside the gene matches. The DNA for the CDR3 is TGCGCCAGCAGTGAGGCATTTCAGGGGGTCACTGAAGCTTTCTTT. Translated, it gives CASSEAFQGVTEAFF.

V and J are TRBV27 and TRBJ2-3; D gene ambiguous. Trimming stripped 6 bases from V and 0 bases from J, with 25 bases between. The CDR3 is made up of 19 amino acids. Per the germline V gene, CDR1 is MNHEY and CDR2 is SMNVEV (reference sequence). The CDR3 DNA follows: TGTGCCAGCAGCCCCGACTGGCCACCATGGGGTTTTAGCACAGATACGCAGTATTTT. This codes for CASSPDWPPWGFSTDTQYF.

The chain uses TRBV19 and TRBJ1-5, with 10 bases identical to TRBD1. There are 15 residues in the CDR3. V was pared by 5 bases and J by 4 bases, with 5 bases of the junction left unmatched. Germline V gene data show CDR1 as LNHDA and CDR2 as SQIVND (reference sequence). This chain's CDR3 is CASSARGQGNQPQHF. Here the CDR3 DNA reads TGTGCCAGTAGTGCACGGGGACAGGGGAATCAGCCCCAGCATTTT.

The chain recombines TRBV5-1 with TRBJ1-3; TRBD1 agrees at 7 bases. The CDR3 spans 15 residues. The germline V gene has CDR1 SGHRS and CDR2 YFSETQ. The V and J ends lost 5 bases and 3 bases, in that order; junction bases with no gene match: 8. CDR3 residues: CASRQGAGGGNTIYF. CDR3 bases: TGCGCCAGCAGACAAGGGGCAGGGGGTGGAAACACCATATATTTT.

CDR3 sequence (DNA): TGTGCCAGCAGCCTACCGGTATGGGGACGCTACAATGAGCAGTTCTTC. Its protein is CASSLPVWGRYNEQFF. The chain employs TRBV7-9 and TRBJ2-1, with D perhaps TRBD1 or TRBD2 (5 bases each). CDR3 length: 16 residues. Germline CDR1 and CDR2: SEHNR and FQNEAQ (reference sequence). Deletions cut 5 bases from V and 3 bases from J, with 17 bases between.